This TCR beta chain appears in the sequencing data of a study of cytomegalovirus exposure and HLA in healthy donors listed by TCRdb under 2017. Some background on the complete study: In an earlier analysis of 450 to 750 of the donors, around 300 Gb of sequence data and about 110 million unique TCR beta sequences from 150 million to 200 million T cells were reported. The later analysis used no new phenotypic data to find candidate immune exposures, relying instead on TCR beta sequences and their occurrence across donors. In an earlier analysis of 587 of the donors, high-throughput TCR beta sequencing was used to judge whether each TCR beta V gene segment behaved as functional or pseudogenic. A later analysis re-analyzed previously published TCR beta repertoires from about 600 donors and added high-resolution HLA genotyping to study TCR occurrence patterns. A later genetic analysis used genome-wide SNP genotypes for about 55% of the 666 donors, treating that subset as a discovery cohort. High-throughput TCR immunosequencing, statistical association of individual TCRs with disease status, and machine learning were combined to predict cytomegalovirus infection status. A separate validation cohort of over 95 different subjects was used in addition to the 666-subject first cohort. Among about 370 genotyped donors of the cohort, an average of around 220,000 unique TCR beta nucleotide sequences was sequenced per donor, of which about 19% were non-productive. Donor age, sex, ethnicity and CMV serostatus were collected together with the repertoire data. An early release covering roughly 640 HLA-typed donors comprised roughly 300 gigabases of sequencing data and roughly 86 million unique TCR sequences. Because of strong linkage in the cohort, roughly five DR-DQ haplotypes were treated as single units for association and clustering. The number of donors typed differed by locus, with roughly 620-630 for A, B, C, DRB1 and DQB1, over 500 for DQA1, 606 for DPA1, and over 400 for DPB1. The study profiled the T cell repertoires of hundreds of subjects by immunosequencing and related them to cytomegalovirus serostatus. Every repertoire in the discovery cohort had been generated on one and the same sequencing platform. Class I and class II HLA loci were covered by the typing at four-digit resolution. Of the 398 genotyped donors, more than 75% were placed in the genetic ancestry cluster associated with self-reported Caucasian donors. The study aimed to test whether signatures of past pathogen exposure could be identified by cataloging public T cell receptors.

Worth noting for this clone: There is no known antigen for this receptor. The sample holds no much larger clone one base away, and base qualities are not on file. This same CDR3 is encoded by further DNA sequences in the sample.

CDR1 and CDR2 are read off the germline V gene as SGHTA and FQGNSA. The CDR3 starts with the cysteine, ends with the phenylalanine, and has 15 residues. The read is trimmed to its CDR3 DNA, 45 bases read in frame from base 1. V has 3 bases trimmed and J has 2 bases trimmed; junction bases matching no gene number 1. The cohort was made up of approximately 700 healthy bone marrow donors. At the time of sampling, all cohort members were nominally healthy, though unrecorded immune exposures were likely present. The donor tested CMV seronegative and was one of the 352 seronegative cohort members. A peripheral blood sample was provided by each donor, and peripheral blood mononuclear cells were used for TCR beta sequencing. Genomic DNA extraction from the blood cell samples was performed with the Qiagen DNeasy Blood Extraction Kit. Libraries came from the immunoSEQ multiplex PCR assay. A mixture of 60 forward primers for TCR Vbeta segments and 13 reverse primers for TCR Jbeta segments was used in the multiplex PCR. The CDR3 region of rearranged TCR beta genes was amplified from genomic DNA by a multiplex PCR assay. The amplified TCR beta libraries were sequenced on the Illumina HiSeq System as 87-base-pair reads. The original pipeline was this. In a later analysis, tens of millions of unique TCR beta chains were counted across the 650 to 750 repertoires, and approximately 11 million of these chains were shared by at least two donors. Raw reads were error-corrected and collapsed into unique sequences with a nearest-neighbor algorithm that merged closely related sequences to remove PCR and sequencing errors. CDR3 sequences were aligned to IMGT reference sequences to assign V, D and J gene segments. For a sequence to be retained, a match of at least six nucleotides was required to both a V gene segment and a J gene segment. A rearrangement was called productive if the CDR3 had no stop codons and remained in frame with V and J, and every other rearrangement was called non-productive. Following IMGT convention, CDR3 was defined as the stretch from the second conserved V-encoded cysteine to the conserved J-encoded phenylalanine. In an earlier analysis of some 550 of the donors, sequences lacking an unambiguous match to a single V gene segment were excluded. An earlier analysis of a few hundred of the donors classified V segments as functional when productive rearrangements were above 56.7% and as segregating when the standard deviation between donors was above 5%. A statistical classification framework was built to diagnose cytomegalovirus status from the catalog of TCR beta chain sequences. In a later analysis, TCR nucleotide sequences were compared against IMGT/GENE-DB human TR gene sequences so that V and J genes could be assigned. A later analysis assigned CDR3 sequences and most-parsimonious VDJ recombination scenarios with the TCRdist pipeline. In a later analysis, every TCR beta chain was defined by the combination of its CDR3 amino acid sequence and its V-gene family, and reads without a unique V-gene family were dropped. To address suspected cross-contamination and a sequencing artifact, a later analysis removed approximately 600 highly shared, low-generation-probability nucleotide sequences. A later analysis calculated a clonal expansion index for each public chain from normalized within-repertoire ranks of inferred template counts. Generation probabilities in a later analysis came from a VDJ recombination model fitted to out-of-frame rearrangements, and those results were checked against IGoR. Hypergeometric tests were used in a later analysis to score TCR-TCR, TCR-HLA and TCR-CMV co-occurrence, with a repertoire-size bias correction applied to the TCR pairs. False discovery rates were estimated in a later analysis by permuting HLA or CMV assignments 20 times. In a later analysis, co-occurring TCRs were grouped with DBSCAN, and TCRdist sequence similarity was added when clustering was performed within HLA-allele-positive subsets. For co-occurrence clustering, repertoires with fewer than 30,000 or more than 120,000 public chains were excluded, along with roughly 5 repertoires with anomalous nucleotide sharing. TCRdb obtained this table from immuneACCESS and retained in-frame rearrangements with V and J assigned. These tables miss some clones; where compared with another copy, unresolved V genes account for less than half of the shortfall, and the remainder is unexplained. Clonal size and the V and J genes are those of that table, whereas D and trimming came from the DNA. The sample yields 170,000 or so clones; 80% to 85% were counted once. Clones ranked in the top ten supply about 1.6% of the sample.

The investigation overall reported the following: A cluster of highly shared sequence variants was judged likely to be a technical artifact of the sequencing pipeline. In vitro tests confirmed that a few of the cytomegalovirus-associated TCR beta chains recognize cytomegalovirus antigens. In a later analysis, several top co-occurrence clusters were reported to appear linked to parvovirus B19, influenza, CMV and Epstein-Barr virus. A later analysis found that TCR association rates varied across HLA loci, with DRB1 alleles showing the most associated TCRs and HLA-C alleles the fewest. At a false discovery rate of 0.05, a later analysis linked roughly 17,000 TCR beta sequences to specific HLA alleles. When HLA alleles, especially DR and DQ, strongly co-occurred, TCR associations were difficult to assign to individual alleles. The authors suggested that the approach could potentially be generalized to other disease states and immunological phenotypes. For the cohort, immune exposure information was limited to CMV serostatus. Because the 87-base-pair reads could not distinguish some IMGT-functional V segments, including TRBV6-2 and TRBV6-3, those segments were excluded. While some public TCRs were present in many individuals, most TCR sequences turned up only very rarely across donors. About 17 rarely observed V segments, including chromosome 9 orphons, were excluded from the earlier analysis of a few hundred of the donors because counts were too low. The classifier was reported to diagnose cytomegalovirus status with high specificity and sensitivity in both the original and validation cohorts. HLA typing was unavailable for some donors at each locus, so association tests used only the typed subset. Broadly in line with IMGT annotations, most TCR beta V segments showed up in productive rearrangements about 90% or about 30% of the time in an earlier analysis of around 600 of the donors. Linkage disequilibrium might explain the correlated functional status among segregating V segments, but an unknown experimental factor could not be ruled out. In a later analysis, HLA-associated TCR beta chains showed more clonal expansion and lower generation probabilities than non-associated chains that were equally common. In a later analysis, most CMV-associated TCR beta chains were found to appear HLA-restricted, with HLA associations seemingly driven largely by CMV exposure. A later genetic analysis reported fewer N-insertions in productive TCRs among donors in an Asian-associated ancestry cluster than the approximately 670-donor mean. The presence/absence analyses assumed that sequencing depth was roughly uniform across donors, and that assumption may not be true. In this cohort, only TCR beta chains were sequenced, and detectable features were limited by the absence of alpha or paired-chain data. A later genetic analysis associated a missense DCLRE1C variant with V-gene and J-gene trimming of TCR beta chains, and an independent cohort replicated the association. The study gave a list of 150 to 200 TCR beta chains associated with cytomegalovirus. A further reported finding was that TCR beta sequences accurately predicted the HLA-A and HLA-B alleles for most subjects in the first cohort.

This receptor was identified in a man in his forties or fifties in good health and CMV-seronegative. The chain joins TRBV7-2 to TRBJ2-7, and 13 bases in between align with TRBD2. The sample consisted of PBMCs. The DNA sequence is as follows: TGTGCCAGCAGCTTGGGACTAGCGGGACCCTACGAGCAGTACTTC. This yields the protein CASSLGLAGPYEQYF.